This TCR beta chain emerged from a study of response to subunit inactivated influenza vaccine. Per germline, CDR1 SGHTA and CDR2 FQGNSA. The junction had 6 bases not matched to a gene; V was cut back by 2 bases and J by 5 bases. The CDR3 has 16 amino acids. This clonotype was picked up a small number of times. Each CDR3 protein is one row after TCRdb ran MiXCR on the RT-PCR reads. This table holds about 530,000 distinct CDR3 sequences, approximately 12% found once. This clonotype was obtained from a man aged 45-60 years who received an inactivated influenza vaccine. The chain recombines TRBV7-2 with TRBJ2-4; TRBD2 aligns across 10 bases. The source material was PBMCs from blood, sampled on the day of vaccination. The CDR3 region has the DNA TGTGCCAGCAGCTTAACAACTAGCGGGGTCGAAAACATTCAGTACTTC. This gives the protein CASSLTTSGVENIQYF.